Below are 2 T cell receptor beta chains sequenced from a single sample in a study of T cell responses to AZD1222 COVID-19 vaccine. Measured with immunoSEQ multiplex PCR; TCRdb has only the in-frame clones, and not every one. The sample yields about 69,000 clones, 75% to 90% seen once. Specimen: peripheral blood, collected 28 days after the second AZD1222 dose. Every receptor here comes from an adult who received the AZD1222 COVID-19 vaccine.

V and J are TRBV28 and TRBJ1-5; D call uncertain. The germline V gene has CDR1 MDHEN and CDR2 SYDVKM. This CDR3 contains 14 residues. The germline V and J ends were trimmed by 6 bases and 3 bases, with 12 bases remaining between them. For the CDR3, the DNA is TGTGCCAGCAGGGGAATGCGGTCCAATCAGCCCCAGCATTTT. Residues: CASRGMRSNQPQHF.

This clone was counted ten times or more. This sequence joins TRBV7-9 and TRBJ2-7; a possible D gene is TRBD1 (6 bases). Germline V gives CDR1 SEHNR, CDR2 FQNEAQ (reference sequence). V lost 2 bases and J 5 bases, leaving 13 bases between the germline ends. CDR3 length: 14 residues. The DNA for the CDR3 is TGTGCCAGCAGCTTAATACAGGGTCGAGACGAGCAGTACTTC. It encodes CASSLIQGRDEQYF.